The 21 T cell receptor beta chains below were found in one sample sequenced in a study of CD8 T cells in ankylosing spondylitis. TCRdb used MiXCR to reprocess the 5' RACE reads, holding one entry per CDR3 protein. The table has 240,000 or so distinct CDR3 sequences, 7.5% to 9% seen once. The sample consisted of blood, either unsorted or a sorted T cell fraction (not recorded which). Receptors were obtained from a male donor with ankylosing spondylitis or in good health (not recorded which).

This clonotype was counted ten times or more. The V call is TRBV20-1, the J call TRBJ1-5; D gene ambiguous. The germline gives CDR1 DFQATT, CDR2 SNEGSKA (reference sequence). CDR3 length equals 12 residues. Trimming cost V 6 bases and J 4 bases, with 10 bases left between them. The CDR3 DNA sequence: TGCAGTGCCCGAGGAGGAAATCAGCCCCAGCATTTT. It encodes CSARGGNQPQHF.

The gene calls are TRBV21-1 and TRBJ2-1; TRBD1, as called in the table, went unchecked against the DNA. TRBV21-1 is given as a pseudogene. This CDR3 comprises 20 residues. The CDR3: CASSNVGQEACGSSYNEQFF. The CDR3 region has the DNA TGTGCCAGCAGCAATGTTGGGCAGGAGGCATGCGGGAGCTCCTACAATGAGCAGTTCTTC.

The CDR3 spells CAWSGGAFEAFF. CDR3 DNA sequence: TGTGCCTGGAGTGGTGGTGCGTTTGAAGCTTTCTTT. V and J are TRBV30 and TRBJ1-1, with no clear D. Germline V gives CDR1 GTSNPN, CDR2 SVGIG (reference sequence). CDR3 size: 12 residues. The V gene lost 1 base and the J gene lost 7 bases, with 10 bases spanning the gap.

This clonotype has a count of ten or more. The chain recombines TRBV5-1 with TRBJ2-2; D might be TRBD2 (5 bases). Trimming took off 0 bases at V and 3 bases at J, with 6 bases between the two ends. Germline V gives CDR1 SGHRS, CDR2 YFSETQ. The CDR3 runs 14 residues. The CDR3 DNA is TGCGCCAGCAGCTTGGGGGAGTACACCGGGGAGCTGTTTTTT. Residues: CASSLGEYTGELFF.

This clonotype was recorded a few times. The chain joins TRBV20-1 to TRBJ1-5; D is perhaps TRBD1 (5 bases). Germline CDR1 reads DFQATT; CDR2 reads SNEGSKA (reference sequence). The V end lost 5 bases, the J end lost 1 base, and 18 bases lay between the germline ends. The CDR3 contains 16 residues. The CDR3 spells CSAPPSGGVSNQPQHF. CDR3 DNA sequence: TGCAGTGCTCCCCCCAGTGGAGGGGTAAGCAATCAGCCCCAGCATTTT.

This clonotype was seen ten or more times. This chain links TRBV27 with TRBJ1-6; D not resolved. The CDR3 covers 17 residues. Germline-derived CDR1 and CDR2 are MNHEY and SMNVEV (reference sequence). V was trimmed by 2 bases and J by 0 bases, leaving 11 bases between them. This chain's CDR3 is CASSLRVASSYNSPLHF. The CDR3, as DNA: TGTGCCAGCAGTTTAAGGGTCGCAAGCTCCTATAATTCACCCCTCCACTTT.

At least ten counts were recorded for this clonotype. CDR3 amino acids: CASSLYVGNTGELFF. The CDR3 bases are TGTGCCAGCAGCTTATATGTAGGCAACACCGGGGAGCTGTTTTTT. The V call is TRBV11-3, the J call TRBJ2-2, with unresolved D. With 2 bases removed from V and 2 bases from J, the gap between germline ends came to 9 bases. CDR3 length: 15 residues. CDR1 and CDR2 from the germline V gene are SGHNT and YENEEA.

This chain links TRBV6-1 with TRBJ2-6; D is undetermined. Trimming took 4 bases from V and 4 from J, leaving 5 bases between them. The CDR3 extends over 13 amino acids. Germline CDR1 is MNHNS and CDR2 is SASEGT. In DNA form, the CDR3 reads TGTGCCAGCAGTGGCGAAGGGGCCAACGTCCTGACTTTC. Amino acid sequence: CASSGEGANVLTF.

There are many counts of this clonotype. V gene TRBV9 combines with J gene TRBJ2-2; 7 nucleotides line up with TRBD1. The J segment lost 5 bases and the V segment lost 4 bases, leaving 8 bases of the junction unmatched. This CDR3 is built from 15 residues. Germline lookup yields CDR1 SGDLS and CDR2 YYNGEE. In DNA, the CDR3 is TGTGCCAGCAGCCAGACAGGGAGTGGTACCGGGGAGCTGTTTTTT. Translated, it gives CASSQTGSGTGELFF.

This clonotype was picked up many times. The chain carries TRBV7-9 and TRBJ2-3; no reliable D call. The germline V gene has CDR1 SEHNR and CDR2 FQNEAQ (reference sequence). The CDR3 extends over 13 amino acids. Deletions cut 5 bases from V and 2 bases from J, with 8 bases between. The chain's CDR3 is CASSRTVTDTQYF. CDR3 bases: TGTGCCAGCAGCCGGACGGTCACAGATACGCAGTATTTT.

This clonotype appeared many times. The V and J genes are TRBV5-1 and TRBJ2-1; 7 bases map to TRBD1. This CDR3 has 14 amino acids. V was clipped by 4 bases and J by 6 bases; unmatched bases: 7. Germline-derived CDR1 and CDR2 are SGHRS and YFSETQ. CDR3 nucleotides: TGCGCCAGCAGCACAAACAGGGGTCGCAATGAGCAGTTCTTC. The encoded protein is CASSTNRGRNEQFF. The whole variable domain, remainder taken from reference TRBV5-1 and TRBJ2-1, is KAGVTQTPRYLIKTRGQQVTLSCSPISGHRSVSWYQQTPGQGLQFLFEYFSETQRNKGNFPGRFSGRQFSNSRSEMNVSTLELGDSALYLCASSTNRGRNEQFFGPGTRLTVL.

Worth noting for this clonotype: A much larger clone differs by one base, so this may be a read error. This chain links TRBV7-8 with TRBJ2-3, with 8 positions matching TRBD1. CDR3 length: 16 residues. V dropped 11 bases and J dropped 1; count of bases not matched to a gene: 14. Germline CDR1 reads SGHVS; CDR2 reads FQNEAQ. As DNA, the CDR3 is TGTGCCTCCTCCTCGAAGGGACAGGAAGGCACAGATACGCAGTATTTT. Its translation: CASSSKGQEGTDTQYF.

The sample holds many counts of this clonotype. The chain combines TRBV20-1 with TRBJ1-1; D remains ambiguous. The V gene lost 0 bases and the J gene lost 1 base, with 9 bases spanning the gap. Germline CDR1 reads DFQATT; CDR2 reads SNEGSKA (reference sequence). The CDR3 loop spans 14 amino acids. The CDR3, as DNA: TGCAGTGCTAGAGATGGCGCCTCGAACACTGAAGCTTTCTTT. Translating it yields CSARDGASNTEAFF.

The chain joins TRBV11-2 to TRBJ2-7; D is perhaps TRBD1 or TRBD2 (7 bases each). The CDR3 totals 14 residues. Trimming shortened V by 5 bases and J by 7 bases, and 18 bases separated the two germline ends. From germline, CDR1 is SGHAT and CDR2 FQNNGV. CDR3 loop: CASSLMTSRGEQYF. In DNA form, the CDR3 reads TGTGCCAGCAGCCTAATGACTAGCAGGGGGGAGCAGTACTTC.

This clonotype was detected ten times or more. The chain has TRBV10-3 and TRBJ1-2, with D uncertain. The CDR3 spans 13 residues. CDR1 and CDR2 from the germline V gene are ENHRY and SYGVKD. Trimming took off 2 bases at V and 8 bases at J, with 12 bases between the two ends. DNA of the CDR3: TGTGCCATCAGTGAGGACCTGTTGGGAGGCTACACCTTC. It encodes CAISEDLLGGYTF.

At least ten counts were recorded for this clonotype. The genes are TRBV7-2 and TRBJ2-5; D unresolved. The CDR3 extends over 14 amino acids. V was clipped by 5 bases and J by 1 base, with 11 bases between them. The germline V gene has CDR1 SGHTA and CDR2 FQGNSA. The CDR3 is CASSPHQIQETQYF. CDR3 nucleotides: TGTGCCAGCAGCCCCCACCAGATCCAAGAGACCCAGTACTTC.

This clonotype was recorded at least ten times. V is TRBV5-1 and J is TRBJ2-7, with D perhaps matching TRBD1 or TRBD2 (7 bases each). This CDR3 is built from 17 residues. Germline values: CDR1 SGHRS, CDR2 YFSETQ. V shed 0 bases and J shed 2 bases, with 18 bases lying between them. The CDR3 DNA reads as TGCGCCAGCAGCTTGGCCAGGGGGGGACCTTTTACCTACGAGCAGTACTTC. Encoded protein: CASSLARGGPFTYEQYF.

This clonotype was observed at least ten times. This chain uses TRBV7-6 with TRBJ2-1; TRBD2 aligns across 7 bases. Germline values: CDR1 SGHVS, CDR2 FNYEAQ. The CDR3 spans 18 residues. V lost 2 bases and J lost 6; bases outside the gene matches: 16. CDR3 protein: CASSLRAGVRAGLNEQFF. CDR3 nucleotide sequence: TGTGCCAGCAGCTTAAGGGCGGGAGTAAGGGCAGGGCTCAATGAGCAGTTCTTC.

This chain uses TRBV12-3 or TRBV12-4 with TRBJ1-1, with D possibly TRBD1 on 5 matching bases. The CDR3 contains 13 residues. Trimming left V 2 bases short and J 4 bases short, with 8 bases between. The CDR3, as DNA: TGTGCCAGCAGTTTATGGGGGGGCACTGAAGCTTTCTTT. Translating it yields CASSLWGGTEAFF.

There are a few counts of this clonotype. V and J are TRBV11-2 and TRBJ2-3; unclear D gene. The CDR3 has 13 residues. The V gene lost 0 bases and the J gene lost 4 bases, with 5 bases spanning the gap. The germline CDR1 and CDR2 sequences are SGHAT and FQNNGV. In DNA form, the CDR3 reads TGTGCCAGCAGCTTAGATTTTCCAGATACGCAGTATTTT. Translation gives CASSLDFPDTQYF.

This clonotype was detected ten times or more. The chain is built from TRBV12-3 or TRBV12-4 and TRBJ2-6; D is uncertain. The CDR3 length is 14 residues. V shed 7 bases and J shed 0 bases, with 7 bases lying between them. As DNA, the CDR3 is TGTGCCAGCACCCTAGTCTCTGGGGCCAACGTCCTGACTTTC. Translation: CASTLVSGANVLTF.